This passage covers 10 T cell receptor beta chains from one sample sequenced in a study of blood T cell repertoires in COVID-19. The protocol was immunoSEQ multiplex PCR, while the TCRdb copy is restricted to in-frame clones and leaves out a portion. This table holds under 150,000 clones, approximately 84% found once. The material sequenced was PBMCs or T cells enriched from blood (not recorded which). The receptors were sampled from a man in his fifties in a cohort exposed to, infected with or recovered from COVID-19 (not recorded which).

V and J are TRBV7-9 and TRBJ2-7, with 10 bases fitting TRBD1. After removal of 3 bases from V and 6 bases from J, the junction contained 5 bases not matched to a gene. The CDR3 spans 14 residues. The germline V gene encodes CDR1 SEHNR and CDR2 FQNEAQ (reference sequence). This CDR3 reads CASSFRDRGGEQYF. CDR3 coding DNA: TGTGCCAGCAGCTTCCGGGACAGGGGAGGCGAGCAGTACTTC. The complete variable domain, with remaining parts taken from reference TRBV7-9 and TRBJ2-7, reads DTGVSQNPRHKITKRGQNVTFRCDPISEHNRLYWYRQTLGQGPEFLTYFQNEAQLEKSRLLSDRFSAERPKGSFSTLEIQRTEQGDSAMYLCASSFRDRGGEQYFGPGTRLTVT.

The gene calls are TRBV4-1 and TRBJ2-7; TRBD2 matches 8 bases. This CDR3 contains 14 residues. The germline V gene has CDR1 MGHRA and CDR2 YSYEKL. Trimming took 9 bases from V and 5 from J; bases not matched to a gene: 12. Written as DNA, the CDR3 is TGCGCCAGTACCCCTACTAGCGGTTACCACGAGCAGTACTTC. Its protein is CASTPTSGYHEQYF.

In its sample, this clone was seen once. The chain employs TRBV9 and TRBJ1-4; D ambiguous. Germline V gives CDR1 SGDLS, CDR2 YYNGEE. This CDR3 region has 13 residues. V was trimmed by 0 bases and J by 5 bases, leaving 5 bases between them. CDR3 residues: CASSVDINEKLFF. CDR3 DNA: TGTGCCAGCAGCGTAGATATCAATGAAAAACTGTTTTTT.

J is TRBJ1-1 and V is TRBV5-5; D is possibly TRBD1 (5 bases). The CDR3 covers 16 residues. CDR1 SGHKS and CDR2 YYEKEE come from the germline V gene (reference sequence). V gave up 4 bases and J gave up 3 bases, with 19 bases separating them. CDR3 DNA sequence: TGTGCCAGCAGCCAAAAATTTTTCGGGGGGGACACTGAAGCTTTCTTT. This encodes CASSQKFFGGDTEAFF.

The rearrangement joins TRBV7-2 to TRBJ2-7; D is perhaps TRBD1 (7 bases). V was trimmed by 1 base and J by 1 base, leaving 17 bases between them. This CDR3 contains 17 residues. The germline V gene encodes CDR1 SGHTA and CDR2 FQGNSA. CDR3 bases: TGTGCCAGCAGCTTAGAGGGTTTGCGGGACAGTTCCTACGAGCAGTACTTC. It translates to CASSLEGLRDSSYEQYF.

The rearrangement uses TRBV5-1 and TRBJ2-5; 8 positions agree with TRBD2. The CDR3 sequence is 13 residues long. Germline V gene data show CDR1 as SGHRS and CDR2 as YFSETQ. J gave up 3 bases and V 4 bases, and 2 bases lay outside the gene matches. As DNA, the CDR3 is TGCGCCAGCAGCGTTAGCGGGGAAGAGACCCAGTACTTC. Encoded protein: CASSVSGEETQYF.

The chain combines TRBV7-9 with TRBJ2-6; 9 nucleotides line up with TRBD1. The CDR3 has 17 amino acids. Trimming took 4 bases from V and 2 from J; bases not matched to a gene: 6. In germline, CDR1 is SEHNR, CDR2 FQNEAQ (reference sequence). CDR3 nucleotides: TGTGCCAGCAGCTGGTTACAGGGGGCGACTGGGGCCAACGTCCTGACTTTC. Translated, it gives CASSWLQGATGANVLTF.

This chain links TRBV18 with TRBJ1-2; TRBD1 is a possible D gene (6 bases). V lost 8 bases and J lost 7, with 17 bases in between. The CDR3 extends over 13 amino acids. Germline-derived CDR1 and CDR2 are KGHSH and LQKENI. The CDR3 bases are TGTGCCAGCCTCGGACCAGGGGCAGGTGGCTACACCTTC. This sequence encodes CASLGPGAGGYTF.

The gene calls are TRBV6-2 or TRBV6-3 and TRBJ2-2, with 7 bases matching TRBD1. The CDR3 has 15 residues. Germline loops: CDR1 MNHEY, CDR2 SVGEGT. V gave up 5 bases and J gave up 0 bases; unmatched junction bases: 3. CDR3 loop: CASSKTGPNTGELFF. CDR3 DNA: TGTGCCAGCAGTAAGACAGGGCCGAACACCGGGGAGCTGTTTTTT.

This clone was recorded once. The gene calls are TRBV6-6 and TRBJ1-4; a weak D match, TRBD1 (6 bases). CDR3 length: 13 residues. Per germline, CDR1 MNHNY and CDR2 SVGAGI (reference sequence). Trimming pared 7 bases from V and 6 bases from J, leaving 12 bases between. In DNA form, the CDR3 reads TGTGCCAGCAAACAGGGCAGGGATGAAAAACTGTTTTTT. Translating gives CASKQGRDEKLFF.